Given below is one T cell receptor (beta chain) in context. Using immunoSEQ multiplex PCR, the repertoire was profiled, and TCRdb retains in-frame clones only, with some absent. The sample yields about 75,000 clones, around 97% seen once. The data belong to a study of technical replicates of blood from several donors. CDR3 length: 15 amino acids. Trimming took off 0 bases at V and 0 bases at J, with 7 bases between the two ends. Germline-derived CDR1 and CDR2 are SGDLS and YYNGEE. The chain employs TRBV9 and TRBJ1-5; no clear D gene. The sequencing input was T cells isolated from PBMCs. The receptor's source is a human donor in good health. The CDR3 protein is CASSVGINSNQPQHF. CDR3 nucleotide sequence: TGTGCCAGCAGCGTAGGTATTAATAGCAATCAGCCCCAGCATTTT.